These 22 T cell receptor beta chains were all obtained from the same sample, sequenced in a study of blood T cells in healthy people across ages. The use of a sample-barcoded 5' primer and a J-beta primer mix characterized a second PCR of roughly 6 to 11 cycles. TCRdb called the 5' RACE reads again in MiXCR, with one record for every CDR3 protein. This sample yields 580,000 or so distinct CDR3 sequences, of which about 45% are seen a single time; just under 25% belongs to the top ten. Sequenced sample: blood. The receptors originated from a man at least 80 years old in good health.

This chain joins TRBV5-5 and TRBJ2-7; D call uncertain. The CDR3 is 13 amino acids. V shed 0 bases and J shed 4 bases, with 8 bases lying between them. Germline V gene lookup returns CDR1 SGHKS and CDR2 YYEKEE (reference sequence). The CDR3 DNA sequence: TGTGCCAGCAGCTTGGACAGAAAATACGAGCAGTACTTC. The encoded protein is CASSLDRKYEQYF. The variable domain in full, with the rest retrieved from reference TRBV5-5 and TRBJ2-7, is DAGVTQSPTHLIKTRGQQVTLRCSPISGHKSVSWYQQVLGQGPQFIFQYYEKEERGRGNFPDRFSARQFPNYSSELNVNALLLGDSALYLCASSLDRKYEQYFGPGTRLTVT.

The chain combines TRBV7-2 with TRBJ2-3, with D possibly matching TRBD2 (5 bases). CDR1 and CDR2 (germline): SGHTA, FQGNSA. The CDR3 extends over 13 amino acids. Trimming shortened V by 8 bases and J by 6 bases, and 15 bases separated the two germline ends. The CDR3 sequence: CASATVEGDTQYF. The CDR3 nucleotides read TGTGCCAGCGCCACGGTTGAGGGCGATACGCAGTATTTT.

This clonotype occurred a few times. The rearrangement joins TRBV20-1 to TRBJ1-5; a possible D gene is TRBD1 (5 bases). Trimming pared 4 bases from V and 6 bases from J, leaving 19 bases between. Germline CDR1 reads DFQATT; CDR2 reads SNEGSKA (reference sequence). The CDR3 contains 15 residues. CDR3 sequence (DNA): TGCAGTGCTACCACTCCCGGAGGGACGGGTCAGCCCCAGCATTTT. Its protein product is CSATTPGGTGQPQHF.

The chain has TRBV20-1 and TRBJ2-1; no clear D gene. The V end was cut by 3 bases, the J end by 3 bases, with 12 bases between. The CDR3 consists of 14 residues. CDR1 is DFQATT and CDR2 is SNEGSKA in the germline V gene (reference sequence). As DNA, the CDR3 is TGCAGTGCTAGTGATCAGCTGATCTACAATGAGCAGTTCTTC. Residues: CSASDQLIYNEQFF.

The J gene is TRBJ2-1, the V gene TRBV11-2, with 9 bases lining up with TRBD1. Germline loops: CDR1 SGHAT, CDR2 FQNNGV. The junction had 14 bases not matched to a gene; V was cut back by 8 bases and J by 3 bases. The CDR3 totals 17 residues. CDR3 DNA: TGTGCCAGCCGTTTGGGGACAGGGCAGGCTTACTACAATGAGCAGTTCTTC. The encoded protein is CASRLGTGQAYYNEQFF.

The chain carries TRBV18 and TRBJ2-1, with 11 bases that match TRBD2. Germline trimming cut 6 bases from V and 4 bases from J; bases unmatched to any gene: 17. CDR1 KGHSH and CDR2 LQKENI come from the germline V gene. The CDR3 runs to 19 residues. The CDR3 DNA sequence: TGTGCCAGCTCCTATGAGACTGCCGGACTAGCGGGCCTTTACAATGAGCAGTTCTTC. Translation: CASSYETAGLAGLYNEQFF. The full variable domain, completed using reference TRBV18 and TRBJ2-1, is NAGVMQNPRHLVRRRGQEARLRCSPMKGHSHVYWYRQLPEEGLKFMVYLQKENIIDESGMPKERFSAEFPKEGPSILRIQQVVRGDSAAYFCASSYETAGLAGLYNEQFFGPGTRLTVL.

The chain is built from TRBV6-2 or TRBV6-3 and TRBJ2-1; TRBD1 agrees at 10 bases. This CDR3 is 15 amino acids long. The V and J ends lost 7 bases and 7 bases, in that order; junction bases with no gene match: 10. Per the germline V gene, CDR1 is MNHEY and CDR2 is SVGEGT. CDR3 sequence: CASIQGQGVFNEQFF. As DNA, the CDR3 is TGTGCCAGCATCCAAGGACAGGGGGTTTTTAATGAGCAGTTCTTC.

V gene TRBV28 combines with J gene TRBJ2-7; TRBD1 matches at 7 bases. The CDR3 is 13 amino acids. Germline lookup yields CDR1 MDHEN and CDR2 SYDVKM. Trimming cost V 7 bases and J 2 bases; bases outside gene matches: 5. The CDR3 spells CASNGDRAYEQYF. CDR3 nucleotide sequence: TGTGCCAGCAACGGAGACAGGGCCTACGAGCAGTACTTC.

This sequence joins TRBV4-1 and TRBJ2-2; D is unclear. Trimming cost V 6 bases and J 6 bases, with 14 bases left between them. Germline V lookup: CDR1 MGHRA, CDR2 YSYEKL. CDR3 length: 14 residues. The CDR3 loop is CASSGSLNPGELFF. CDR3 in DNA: TGCGCCAGCAGTGGGTCCTTAAATCCCGGGGAGCTGTTTTTT.

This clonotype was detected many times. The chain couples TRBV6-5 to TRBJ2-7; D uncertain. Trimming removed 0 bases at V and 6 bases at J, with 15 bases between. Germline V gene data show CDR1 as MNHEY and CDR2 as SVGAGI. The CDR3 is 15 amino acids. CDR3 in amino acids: CASSYSGLRVSEQYF. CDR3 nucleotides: TGTGCCAGCAGTTACTCCGGCCTTCGAGTTTCCGAGCAGTACTTC.

The CDR3 coding sequence is TGTGCCAGCCGCTCTGGGGGTCAGCCCCAGCATTTT. Protein sequence: CASRSGGQPQHF. V gene TRBV7-2 combines with J gene TRBJ1-5; D perhaps matches TRBD1 (5 bases). This CDR3 has 12 amino acids. V lost 8 bases and J lost 6, with 11 bases in between. Germline V gene data show CDR1 as SGHTA and CDR2 as FQGNSA. The full variable domain, its missing parts supplied by reference TRBV7-2 and TRBJ1-5, is GAGVSQSPSNKVTEKGKDVELRCDPISGHTALYWYRQSLGQGLEFLIYFQGNSAPDKSGLPSDRFSAERTGGSVSTLTIQRTQQEDSAVYLCASRSGGQPQHFGDGTRLSIL.

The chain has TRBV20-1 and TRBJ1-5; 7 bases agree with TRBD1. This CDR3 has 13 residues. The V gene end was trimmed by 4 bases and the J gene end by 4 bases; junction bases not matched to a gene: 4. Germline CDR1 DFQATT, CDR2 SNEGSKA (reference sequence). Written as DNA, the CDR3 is TGCAGTGCTATGGGGACAGCTAATCAGCCCCAGCATTTT. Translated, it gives CSAMGTANQPQHF.

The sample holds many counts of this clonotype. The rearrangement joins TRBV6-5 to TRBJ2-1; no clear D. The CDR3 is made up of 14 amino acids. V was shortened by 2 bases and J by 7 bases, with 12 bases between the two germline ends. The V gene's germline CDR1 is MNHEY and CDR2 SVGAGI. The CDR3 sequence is CASSYGGNWNEQFF. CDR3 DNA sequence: TGTGCCAGCAGTTACGGTGGGAACTGGAATGAGCAGTTCTTC.

This chain's CDR3 is CASSFKGAYTDTQYF. The CDR3 DNA sequence: TGTGCCAGCAGTTTCAAGGGGGCATACACAGATACGCAGTATTTT. The chain has TRBV27 and TRBJ2-3; 7 bases align to TRBD1. The CDR3 covers 15 residues. V shed 3 bases and J 2 bases; nucleotides not matched to a gene: 5. In germline, CDR1 is MNHEY, CDR2 SMNVEV (reference sequence).

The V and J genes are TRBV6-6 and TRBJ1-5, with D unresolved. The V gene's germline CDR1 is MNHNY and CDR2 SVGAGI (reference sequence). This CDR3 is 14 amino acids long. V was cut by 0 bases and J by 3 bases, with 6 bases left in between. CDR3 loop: CASSYSVPNQPQHF. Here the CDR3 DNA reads TGTGCCAGCAGTTACTCAGTCCCCAATCAGCCCCAGCATTTT.

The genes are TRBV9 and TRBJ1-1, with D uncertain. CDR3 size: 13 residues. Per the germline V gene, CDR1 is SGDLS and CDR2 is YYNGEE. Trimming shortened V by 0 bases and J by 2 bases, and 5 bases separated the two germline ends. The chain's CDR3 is CASSVEVNTEAFF. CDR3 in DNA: TGTGCCAGCAGCGTAGAAGTAAACACTGAAGCTTTCTTT.

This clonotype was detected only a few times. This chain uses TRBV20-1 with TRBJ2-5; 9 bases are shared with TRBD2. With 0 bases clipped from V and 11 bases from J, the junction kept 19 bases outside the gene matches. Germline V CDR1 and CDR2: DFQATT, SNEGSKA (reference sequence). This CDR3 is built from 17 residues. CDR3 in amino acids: CSARDQETSGSKGPQYF. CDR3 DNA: TGCAGTGCTAGAGATCAGGAGACTAGCGGAAGCAAAGGACCGCAGTACTTC.

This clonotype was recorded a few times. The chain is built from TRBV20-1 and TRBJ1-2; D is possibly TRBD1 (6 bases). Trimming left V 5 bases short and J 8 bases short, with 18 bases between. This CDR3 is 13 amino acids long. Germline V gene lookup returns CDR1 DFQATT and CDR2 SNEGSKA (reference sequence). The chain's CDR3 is CSAPAPGARGYTF. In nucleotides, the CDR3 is TGCAGTGCTCCCGCGCCAGGGGCGCGAGGCTACACCTTC.

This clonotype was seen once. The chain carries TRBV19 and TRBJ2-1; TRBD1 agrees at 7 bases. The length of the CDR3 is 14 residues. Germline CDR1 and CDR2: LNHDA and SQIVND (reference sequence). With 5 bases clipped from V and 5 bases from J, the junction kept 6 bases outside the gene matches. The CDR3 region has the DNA TGTGCCAGTAGTCCCGGGACAGTCGACAATGAGCAGTTCTTC. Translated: CASSPGTVDNEQFF.

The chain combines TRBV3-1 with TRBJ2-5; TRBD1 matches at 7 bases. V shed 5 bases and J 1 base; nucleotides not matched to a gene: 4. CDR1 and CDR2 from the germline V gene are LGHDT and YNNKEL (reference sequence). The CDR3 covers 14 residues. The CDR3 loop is CASSNRGSQETQYF. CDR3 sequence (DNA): TGTGCCAGCAGCAACAGGGGATCCCAAGAGACCCAGTACTTC.

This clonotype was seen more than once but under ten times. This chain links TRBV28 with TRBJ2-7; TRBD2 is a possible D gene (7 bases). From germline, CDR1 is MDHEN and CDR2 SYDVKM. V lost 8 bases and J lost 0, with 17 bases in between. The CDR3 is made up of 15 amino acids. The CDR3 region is CASRWEGGSSYEQYF. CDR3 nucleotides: TGTGCCAGCCGATGGGAGGGGGGGAGCTCCTACGAGCAGTACTTC.

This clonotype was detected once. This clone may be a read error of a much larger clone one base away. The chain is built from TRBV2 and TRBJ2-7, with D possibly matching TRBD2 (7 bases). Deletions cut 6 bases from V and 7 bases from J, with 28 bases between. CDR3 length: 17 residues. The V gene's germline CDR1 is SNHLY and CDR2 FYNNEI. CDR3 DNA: TGTGCCAGCAGAGGATTAGGGGGAGGGAGGATATACAATGAGCAGTACTTC. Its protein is CASRGLGGGRIYNEQYF.